The following is a T cell receptor beta chain sequence with its context. Its specificity is not known. One entry per CDR3 protein results from TCRdb running MiXCR on the RT-PCR reads. Among hundreds of thousands of distinct CDR3 sequences listed, 15% to 20% were seen once. Germline CDR1 is SGHKS and CDR2 is YYEKEE (reference sequence). With 1 base removed from V and 0 bases from J, the gap between germline ends came to 7 bases. The CDR3 extends over 14 amino acids. This entry belongs to a study of response to subunit inactivated influenza vaccine. The study, taken as a whole, reports: Researchers suggested that each seasonal influenza vaccination recruits few new T cells.

The TCR sequence derives from a man aged 45 to 70 who received an inactivated influenza vaccine. The rearrangement links TRBV5-5 to TRBJ1-1; D is undetermined. The specimen was CD4+ T cells sorted from PBMCs, collected around 25 months after vaccination. Here the CDR3 reads CASSLITLNTEAFF. The CDR3 coding sequence is TGTGCCAGCAGCTTGATAACGTTGAACACTGAAGCTTTCTTT.